The 16 T cell receptor beta chains in this list originate from one sample, sequenced in a study of T-cell memory formation after mild COVID-19. TCRdb redid the calling of the 5' RACE reads with MiXCR, one entry per CDR3 protein. The repertoire holds 300,000 to 400,000 distinct CDR3 sequences, with more than 15% as singletons. Material: PBMCs or a T cell subset sorted from them (not recorded which). The source of these receptors is a man aged 18 to 29 who had mild COVID-19 (a few samples of this study predate the infection). Cell type and time point are not known.

This clonotype was detected only a few times. The genes are TRBV12-3 or TRBV12-4 and TRBJ1-2; D is perhaps TRBD1 (5 bases). V dropped 6 bases and J dropped 4 bases, with 12 bases sitting between them. This CDR3 has 13 residues. CDR3 nucleotide sequence: TGTGCCAGCAGCCCGGGACGGATCTATGGCTACACCTTC. It encodes CASSPGRIYGYTF.

The chain is built from TRBV11-2 and TRBJ2-3; D is perhaps TRBD2 (7 bases). Germline CDR1 is SGHAT and CDR2 is FQNNGV. The CDR3 spans 17 residues. The V and J ends lost 6 bases and 1 base respectively, with 20 bases between them. CDR3: CASSHWVAGARTDTQYF. CDR3 nucleotide sequence: TGTGCCAGCAGTCACTGGGTGGCGGGGGCGCGCACAGATACGCAGTATTTT.

This clonotype was counted a few times. The chain's CDR3 is CASSPAQRGVVYEQYF. DNA of the CDR3: TGTGCCAGCAGCCCCGCCCAGCGGGGGGTAGTCTACGAGCAGTACTTC. This sequence joins TRBV7-9 and TRBJ2-7; 9 nucleotides align to TRBD2. The CDR3 is made up of 16 amino acids. Germline V gene lookup returns CDR1 SEHNR and CDR2 FQNEAQ (reference sequence). V lost 5 bases, J lost 3 bases, and 11 bases stayed unmatched.

V is TRBV20-1 and J is TRBJ2-4, with D possibly called TRBD1 or TRBD2 (7 bases each). V shed 4 bases and J shed 2 bases, with 21 bases lying between them. This CDR3 has 17 amino acids. Germline V gene sequence: CDR1 DFQATT, CDR2 SNEGSKA (reference sequence). This chain's CDR3 is CSANSGQLTSSKNIQYF. For the CDR3, the DNA is TGCAGTGCTAATTCGGGACAGTTGACTAGCTCCAAAAACATTCAGTACTTC.

The chain is built from TRBV30 and TRBJ1-1; D gene uncertain. Trimming stripped 1 base from V and 10 bases from J, with 10 bases between. The CDR3 is 11 amino acids. CDR1 GTSNPN and CDR2 SVGIG come from the germline V gene (reference sequence). The DNA of the CDR3 is TGTGCCTGGAGTGGGCAGGCTCGAGCTTTCTTT. Translating it yields CAWSGQARAFF.

This clonotype was found a few times. The rearrangement links TRBV12-3 or TRBV12-4 to TRBJ1-2; D possibly corresponds to TRBD1 (6 bases). The V gene lost 6 bases and the J gene lost 3 bases, with 14 bases spanning the gap. The CDR3 spans 14 residues. In DNA, the CDR3 is TGTGCCAGCAGCCTGAGGGGGAGGGACTATGGCTACACCTTC. Translating gives CASSLRGRDYGYTF.

The V and J genes are TRBV6-5 and TRBJ1-1; D possibly corresponds to TRBD1 (5 bases). V was pared by 4 bases and J by 0 bases, with 12 bases between. The germline CDR1 and CDR2 sequences are MNHEY and SVGAGI. The CDR3 length is 15 residues. The CDR3 spells CASSWGDLMNTEAFF. Here the CDR3 DNA reads TGTGCCAGCAGTTGGGGGGACCTCATGAACACTGAAGCTTTCTTT.

V and J are TRBV4-1 and TRBJ1-2; no clear D. The CDR3 contains 15 residues. V was cut by 3 bases and J by 3 bases, with 14 bases left in between. CDR1 and CDR2 (germline): MGHRA, YSYEKL. The CDR3 sequence is CASSHPAGKDYGYTF. CDR3 coding DNA: TGCGCCAGCAGCCACCCAGCGGGTAAGGACTATGGCTACACCTTC.

The genes are TRBV7-2 and TRBJ2-2; D call uncertain. The V gene's germline CDR1 is SGHTA and CDR2 FQGNSA. With 1 base removed from V and 5 bases from J, the gap between germline ends came to 8 bases. The CDR3 has 14 residues. The chain's CDR3 is CASSLDLGTGELFF. For the CDR3, the DNA is TGTGCCAGCAGCTTAGACTTGGGAACCGGGGAGCTGTTTTTT.

This clonotype was detected many times. CDR3 residues: CASRVADYTDTQYF. The CDR3 nucleotides read TGCGCCAGCAGGGTAGCGGACTACACAGATACGCAGTATTTT. The rearrangement joins TRBV5-1 to TRBJ2-3, with D perhaps TRBD2 (6 bases). Germline V CDR1 and CDR2: SGHRS, YFSETQ. The V end lost 5 bases, the J end lost 2 bases, and 12 bases lay between the germline ends. CDR3 length: 14 residues. The full variable domain, rest sourced from reference TRBV5-1 and TRBJ2-3, is KAGVTQTPRYLIKTRGQQVTLSCSPISGHRSVSWYQQTPGQGLQFLFEYFSETQRNKGNFPGRFSGRQFSNSRSEMNVSTLELGDSALYLCASRVADYTDTQYFGPGTRLTVL.

This clonotype came up many times. The rearrangement joins TRBV20-1 to TRBJ1-1; 9 nucleotides match TRBD1. This CDR3 comprises 14 residues. In germline, CDR1 is DFQATT, CDR2 SNEGSKA (reference sequence). After removal of 3 bases from V and 0 bases from J, the junction contained 2 bases not matched to a gene. For the CDR3, the DNA is TGCAGTGCTAGGGGGGACAGGGTGAACACTGAAGCTTTCTTT. Protein: CSARGDRVNTEAFF.

In this sample, this clonotype turned up a few times. The chain employs TRBV10-3 and TRBJ1-2; D unclear. The germline V gene has CDR1 ENHRY and CDR2 SYGVKD. The ends were cut back, 6 bases at V and 2 bases at J, with 10 bases in the middle. The CDR3 contains 13 residues. CDR3 protein: CAIRSPTNYGYTF. CDR3 in DNA: TGTGCCATCAGAAGTCCGACCAACTATGGCTACACCTTC.

V gene TRBV7-3 combines with J gene TRBJ2-2; D possibly corresponds to TRBD2 (6 bases). The CDR3 loop spans 15 amino acids. Trimming pared 3 bases from V and 2 bases from J, leaving 10 bases between. Germline V gene sequence: CDR1 SGHTA, CDR2 FQGTGA. CDR3 protein: CASSFGGINTGELFF. Here the CDR3 DNA reads TGTGCCAGCAGCTTCGGGGGAATAAACACCGGGGAGCTGTTTTTT.

Notes on this clonotype: The junction departs from the called germline gene at one end, perhaps through a read error. CDR3 in DNA: TGTGCCAGCAGCTTAGTGTCGCGGGGGCAGGACTTC. This encodes CASSLVSRGQDF. The rearrangement uses TRBV7-9 and TRBJ2-5; D may be TRBD2 (7 bases). Looked up from germline, CDR1 is SEHNR and CDR2 is FQNEAQ (reference sequence). The length of the CDR3 is 12 residues. The complete variable domain, with remaining parts taken from reference TRBV7-9 and TRBJ2-5, reads DTGVSQNPRHKITKRGQNVTFRCDPISEHNRLYWYRQTLGQGPEFLTYFQNEAQLEKSRLLSDRFSAERPKGSFSTLEIQRTEQGDSAMYLCASSLVSRGQDFGPGTRLLVL.

The sample holds a few counts of this clonotype. The chain has TRBV18 and TRBJ1-2, with D possibly matching TRBD1 (5 bases). The germline V gene encodes CDR1 KGHSH and CDR2 LQKENI. With 3 bases removed from V and 5 bases from J, the gap between germline ends came to 19 bases. The CDR3 sequence is 16 residues long. Written as DNA, the CDR3 is TGTGCCAGCTCACCCCAGGGAGCGTCAGTTGGGTATGGCTACACCTTC. This translates into CASSPQGASVGYGYTF. Full variable domain (rest looked up from reference TRBV18 and TRBJ1-2): NAGVMQNPRHLVRRRGQEARLRCSPMKGHSHVYWYRQLPEEGLKFMVYLQKENIIDESGMPKERFSAEFPKEGPSILRIQQVVRGDSAAYFCASSPQGASVGYGYTFGSGTRLTVV.

About this clonotype itself: A much larger clone is a single base away; this may be a read error. The chain joins TRBV4-2 to TRBJ2-1; either TRBD1 or TRBD2 may fit D (5 bases each). The V end lost 0 bases, the J end lost 1 base, and 7 bases lay between the germline ends. The CDR3 is 15 residues long. Germline V gene data show CDR1 as LGHNA and CDR2 as YNFKEQ. This CDR3 is CASSQEGVSYNEQFF. CDR3 DNA: TGTGCCAGCAGCCAAGAGGGGGTTTCCTACAATGAGCAGTTCTTC.